This T cell receptor (beta chain) was captured in a study of identifying expanded T cells in peripheral blood. Method: immunoSEQ multiplex PCR; TCRdb's copy keeps in-frame clones and lacks some. The sample shows approximately 110,000 clones, more than 85% of them seen only once. Concerning this clone: Its specificity is unknown.

V lost 6 bases, J lost 1 base, and 5 bases stayed unmatched. Germline CDR1 and CDR2: MDHEN and SYDVKM. The CDR3 loop spans 14 amino acids. During the collection period, no donor immune events like infections were recorded. Broader study findings: Differentially abundant clones: about 1.1 between replicates, 16.4 at approximately 14 days, approximately 18 at four. Approximately two-week clone count variance significantly increased as total template count grew.

The sequence was obtained from a person aged 18 to 70 in good health. The genes are TRBV28 and TRBJ1-2; TRBD1 aligns across 7 bases. The sequenced sample was blood. The CDR3 sequence is CASRIQGFNYGYTF. CDR3 nucleotide sequence: TGTGCCAGCAGGATACAGGGGTTTAACTATGGCTACACCTTC.